The 17 T cell receptor beta chains in this list originate from one sample, sequenced in a study of blood T cell repertoires in COVID-19. Clones were sequenced by immunoSEQ multiplex PCR, and TCRdb holds only the in-frame ones, with some missing. Among about 120,000 clones listed, approximately 81% were seen once. Sequenced input: peripheral blood. These receptors were obtained from a man in his forties with acute or convalescent COVID-19.

CDR3 region: CASSLRDFSYNEQFF. In DNA form, the CDR3 reads TGCGCCAGCAGCCTCCGGGACTTTTCATACAATGAGCAGTTCTTC. This sequence joins TRBV5-1 and TRBJ2-1; D possibly corresponds to TRBD2 (6 bases). The CDR3 runs 15 residues. Trimming shortened V by 4 bases and J by 4 bases, and 15 bases separated the two germline ends. Germline CDR1 and CDR2: SGHRS and YFSETQ.

This chain joins TRBV5-5 and TRBJ1-1; D remains ambiguous. The CDR3 length is 14 residues. CDR1 and CDR2 (germline): SGHKS, YYEKEE (reference sequence). Trimming pared 3 bases from V and 3 bases from J, leaving 12 bases between. CDR3 amino acids: CASSSGEAYTEAFF. CDR3 DNA sequence: TGTGCCAGCAGCTCGGGAGAGGCGTACACTGAAGCTTTCTTT.

The CDR3 loop is CASSPPVESTDTQYF. The CDR3 DNA reads as TGTGCCAGCAGCCCCCCGGTGGAGAGCACAGATACGCAGTATTTT. The V call is TRBV13, the J call TRBJ2-3, with D unresolved. CDR3 size: 15 residues. Trimming removed 5 bases at V and 0 bases at J, with 12 bases between. Germline CDR1 reads PRHDT; CDR2 reads FYEKMQ (reference sequence). The variable domain in full, completed from reference TRBV13 and TRBJ2-3, reads AAGVIQSPRHLIKEKRETATLKCYPIPRHDTVYWYQQGPGQDPQFLISFYEKMQSDKGSIPDRFSAQQFSDYHSELNMSSLELGDSALYFCASSPPVESTDTQYFGPGTRLTVL.

This clone has a handful of counts. This chain joins TRBV18 and TRBJ2-1, with 9 bases fitting TRBD1. CDR1 KGHSH and CDR2 LQKENI come from the germline V gene. The CDR3 length is 16 residues. V shed 3 bases and J 7 bases; nucleotides not matched to a gene: 10. CDR3 sequence (DNA): TGTGCCAGCTCACCGACAGGGGGGGCGACAAGGAATGAGCAGTTCTTC. This gives the protein CASSPTGGATRNEQFF.

This clone was seen only once. This chain joins TRBV11-1 and TRBJ2-3; TRBD2 might be the D (6 bases). This CDR3 is 16 amino acids long. Germline assignment: CDR1 SGHAT and CDR2 FQDESV (reference sequence). V was clipped by 3 bases and J by 2 bases, with 15 bases between them. In DNA form, the CDR3 reads TGTGCCAGCAGCTTTCAGATCGCGGGGCTCACAGATACGCAGTATTTT. Translating it yields CASSFQIAGLTDTQYF.

This clone was seen at least ten times. The sample holds other DNA sequences that translate to the same CDR3. This rearrangement joins TRBV3-1 (or the pseudogene TRBV3-2) to TRBJ1-6; TRBD1 matches 8 bases. The CDR3 length is 15 residues. In germline, CDR1 is LGHDT, CDR2 YNNKEL (reference sequence). Trimming took 0 bases from V and 7 from J; bases not matched to a gene: 2. As DNA, the CDR3 is TGTGCCAGCAGCCAAGAAGCAGGGGGCAATTCACCCCTCCACTTT. It yields the protein CASSQEAGGNSPLHF.

The V call is TRBV5-4, the J call TRBJ2-7, with TRBD2 as a possible D gene (5 bases). This CDR3 is built from 13 residues. The germline V gene encodes CDR1 SGHNT and CDR2 YYREEE (reference sequence). V gave up 4 bases and J gave up 4 bases, with 12 bases separating them. The chain's CDR3 is CASSPGLGYEQYF. The CDR3 bases are TGTGCCAGCAGCCCCGGACTGGGGTACGAGCAGTACTTC.

This clone was observed a handful of times. This chain uses TRBV19 with TRBJ2-1, with 9 bases fitting TRBD1. The CDR3 runs to 15 residues. Germline loops: CDR1 LNHDA, CDR2 SQIVND (reference sequence). V shed 4 bases and J 12 bases; nucleotides not matched to a gene: 13. DNA for the CDR3: TGTGCCAGTAGTACGTTCCGGGACAGGGATTCAGGGCAGTTCTTC. Encoded protein: CASSTFRDRDSGQFF.

The V and J genes are TRBV3-1 (or the pseudogene TRBV3-2) and TRBJ2-1; 9 bases align to TRBD2. CDR3 length: 16 amino acids. Looked up from germline, CDR1 is LGHDT and CDR2 is YNNKEL (reference sequence). V lost 2 bases and J lost 3; bases outside the gene matches: 5. Here the CDR3 reads CASSQRRLAVYNEQFF. For the CDR3, the DNA is TGTGCCAGCAGCCAACGGAGACTAGCGGTCTACAATGAGCAGTTCTTC.

This sequence joins TRBV30 and TRBJ2-5; no reliable D call. Germline V gene data show CDR1 as GTSNPN and CDR2 as SVGIG (reference sequence). The CDR3 sequence is 11 residues long. Trimming stripped 1 base from V and 5 bases from J, with 5 bases between. This chain's CDR3 is CAWSGAETQYF. The CDR3 nucleotides read TGTGCCTGGAGTGGGGCCGAGACCCAGTACTTC.

The rearrangement uses TRBV2 and TRBJ2-2; D is perhaps TRBD2 (6 bases). CDR3 size: 13 residues. Germline V gives CDR1 SNHLY, CDR2 FYNNEI. V shed 6 bases and J shed 5 bases, with 10 bases lying between them. The CDR3 here is CASSAGRTGELFF. The CDR3 DNA reads TGTGCCAGCAGCGCGGGACGGACCGGGGAGCTGTTTTTT.

This sequence joins TRBV5-6 and TRBJ1-2; TRBD1 matches at 7 bases. Germline V lookup: CDR1 SGHDT, CDR2 YYEEEE. The CDR3 spans 14 residues. The J segment lost 8 bases and the V segment lost 1 base, leaving 8 bases of the junction unmatched. The CDR3 reads CASSLRGRSGGYTF. The CDR3, as DNA: TGTGCCAGCAGCTTGAGGGGGCGATCGGGAGGCTACACCTTC.

The gene calls are TRBV5-1 and TRBJ2-3, with a weak D call TRBD2 (6 bases). CDR1 is SGHRS, CDR2 YFSETQ, per germline. The CDR3 covers 17 residues. V lost 0 bases to trimming and J lost 0 bases, with 14 bases between them. The CDR3 sequence is CASSLVAGLTSTDTQYF. The DNA for the CDR3 is TGCGCCAGCAGCTTGGTGGCGGGACTCACTAGCACAGATACGCAGTATTTT.

This chain joins TRBV7-2 and TRBJ1-5, with TRBD1 matching 9 bases. After removal of 4 bases from V and 0 bases from J, the junction contained 7 bases not matched to a gene. Germline V gene sequence: CDR1 SGHTA, CDR2 FQGNSA. This CDR3 has 17 amino acids. DNA for the CDR3: TGTGCCAGCAGCTCAACAGGGGGCGCTGGTAGCAATCAGCCCCAGCATTTT. Its protein is CASSSTGGAGSNQPQHF.

The V gene is TRBV2, the J gene TRBJ1-3, with TRBD1 matching over 7 bases. The germline V gene has CDR1 SNHLY and CDR2 FYNNEI. This CDR3 is built from 15 residues. The J segment lost 6 bases and the V segment lost 4 bases, leaving 9 bases of the junction unmatched. The CDR3 loop is CASSARQGYENTIYF. The DNA of the CDR3 is TGTGCCAGCAGTGCGCGACAGGGTTATGAAAACACCATATATTTT.

CDR3 residues: CASSPTGQTIHIQYF. The CDR3, as DNA: TGTGCCAGCAGCCCGACGGGACAGACCATTCACATTCAGTACTTC. V gene TRBV7-6 combines with J gene TRBJ2-4, with 7 positions matching TRBD1. The CDR3 has 15 residues. The J segment lost 8 bases and the V segment lost 5 bases, leaving 12 bases of the junction unmatched. The germline V gene encodes CDR1 SGHVS and CDR2 FNYEAQ. Looking up the rest from reference TRBV7-6 and TRBJ2-4 gives the full variable domain: GAGVSQSPRYKVTKRGQDVALRCDPISGHVSLYWYRQALGQGPEFLTYFNYEAQQDKSGLPNDRFSAERPEGSISTLTIQRTEQRDSAMYRCASSPTGQTIHIQYFGAGTRLSVL.

Many counts were recorded for this clone. The CDR3, as DNA: TGCGCCAGCTCGCCCGCCCCGGACGGGAGCTCTGGAAACACCATATATTTT. The encoded protein is CASSPAPDGSSGNTIYF. The chain combines TRBV10-1 with TRBJ1-3; D remains unclear. Germline V gene data show CDR1 as WNHNN and CDR2 as SYGVQD (reference sequence). The CDR3 is made up of 17 amino acids. Trimming shortened V by 8 bases and J by 0 bases, and 20 bases separated the two germline ends.